These T cell receptor beta chains were read from a single sample in a study of blood T cells in healthy people across ages. TCRdb called the 5' RACE reads again in MiXCR, with one record for every CDR3 protein. The sample has around 2 million distinct CDR3 sequences, 30% to 40% seen once. Sequencing used blood. All receptors come from a human donor in good health. Each CDR3 is given with its conserved first and last residue. D genes are given only for firm matches. Some rows mark clone size as missing; the rest say once, few, many or name a class of expanded clone.

>15|NA|TRBV3-1|NA|TRBJ1-2
TGTGCCAGCAGCCAAGAGTGGCCGCCCCTGGAGGCCTACACCTTC
CASSQEWPPLEAYTF
>14|NA|TRBV28|few|TRBJ2-5
TGTGCCAGCAGTCCAGTCCGTGGCCAAGAGACCCAGTACTTC
CASSPVRGQETQYF
>15|TRBD1|TRBV7-2|few|TRBJ2-1
TGTGCCAGCAAAACCGGGACAGGGGGGTACGGGGAGCAGTTCTTC
CASKTGTGGYGEQFF
>16|TRBD2|TRBV5-1|few|TRBJ2-1
TGCGCCAGCAGCTTGCCTAGCGGGGGGGGCTACAATGAGCAGTTCTTC
CASSLPSGGGYNEQFF
>13|NA|TRBV11-2|few|TRBJ2-1
TGTGCCAGCAGCTTACACCCCCGGGGTGAGCAGTTCTTC
CASSLHPRGEQFF
>15|NA|TRBV12-3/TRBV12-4|NA|TRBJ1-1
TGTGCCAGCAGTTTTGGTGGTCCGGCGGGCACTGAAGCTTTCTTT
CASSFGGPAGTEAFF
>12|NA|TRBV18|NA|TRBJ2-3
TGTGCCAGCTCACCGTGGACAGATACGCAGTATTTT
CASSPWTDTQYF
>14|NA|TRBV12-3/TRBV12-4|NA|TRBJ2-5
TGTGCCAGCACTCAGGGTACTGCCTGGGAGACCCAGTACTTC
CASTQGTAWETQYF
>17|TRBD1|TRBV28|NA|TRBJ2-7
TGTGCCAGCAGTGGACAGGCGCTCAGTTTTTACTCCTACGAGCAGTACTTC
CASSGQALSFYSYEQYF
>12|NA|TRBV7-8|NA|TRBJ1-2
TGTGCCAGCAGCTGGGGGGCACCTCCCTACACCTTC
CASSWGAPPYTF
>16|TRBD1|TRBV20-1|few|TRBJ2-1
TGCAGTGCTAGAGCGATGGACAGGGCCGGGGACAATGAGCAGTTCTTC
CSARAMDRAGDNEQFF
>16|TRBD1|TRBV2|NA|TRBJ2-2
TGTGCCAGCAGCCTGGGACAGGGGGCGAACACCGGGGAGCTGTTTTTT
CASSLGQGANTGELFF
>15|NA|TRBV11-2|NA|TRBJ2-2
TGTGCCAGCAGCTTAGATCACAGGGCGACCGGGGAGCTGTTTTTT
CASSLDHRATGELFF
>17|TRBD2|TRBV2|few|TRBJ2-4
TGTGCCAGCAGTACCGAGCGGGGGGGCCTTTCCAAAAACATTCAGTACTTC
CASSTERGGLSKNIQYF
>18|TRBD2|TRBV4-2|NA|TRBJ2-3
TGTGCCAGCAGCCAACAACTAGCGGGGGGAGGTAGTAGGGATACGCAGTATTTT
CASSQQLAGGGSRDTQYF
>15|NA|TRBV20-1|NA|TRBJ2-1
TGCAGTGCTAGAGAGCCCAGGGACCTCTACAATGAGCAGTTCTTC
CSAREPRDLYNEQFF